This passage covers 6 T cell receptor beta chains from one sample sequenced in a study of blood T cell repertoires in COVID-19. TCRdb's copy holds only in-frame clones and misses some; the assay was immunoSEQ multiplex PCR. The data show 180,000 or so clones, with about 91% seen just once and approximately 0.77% held by the top ten. Sequenced input: PBMCs or T cells enriched from blood (not recorded which). The source is a woman between 18 and 30 years old who had recovered from COVID-19.

This chain uses TRBV3-1 (or the pseudogene TRBV3-2) with TRBJ2-7; 9 bases are shared with TRBD1. The CDR3 is 15 amino acids. With V trimmed by 4 bases and J by 6 bases, 10 bases remained unmatched. The germline V gene encodes CDR1 LGHDT and CDR2 YNNKEL (reference sequence). The CDR3 here is CASSRPGTGYREQYF. Here the CDR3 DNA reads TGTGCCAGCAGCCGGCCCGGGACAGGGTACCGCGAGCAGTACTTC.

The chain couples TRBV9 to TRBJ2-5, with unresolved D. V shed 3 bases and J shed 7 bases, with 13 bases lying between them. The CDR3 runs to 13 residues. CDR1 and CDR2 (germline): SGDLS, YYNGEE. The CDR3 spells CASSDYPAGTQYF. In DNA, the CDR3 is TGTGCCAGCAGCGACTACCCGGCCGGGACCCAGTACTTC.

This sequence joins TRBV2 and TRBJ2-2, with D possibly being TRBD2 (5 bases). Trimming stripped 4 bases from V and 4 bases from J, with 13 bases between. Germline loops: CDR1 SNHLY, CDR2 FYNNEI. The CDR3 contains 15 residues. The CDR3 spells CASSGGSPSTGELFF. For the CDR3, the DNA is TGTGCCAGCAGTGGAGGGAGTCCCTCCACCGGGGAGCTGTTTTTT. Together with reference TRBV2 and TRBJ2-2, the CDR3 gives the full variable domain: EPEVTQTPSHQVTQMGQEVILRCVPISNHLYFYWYRQILGQKVEFLVSFYNNEISEKSEIFDDQFSVERPDGSNFTLKIRSTKLEDSAMYFCASSGGSPSTGELFFGEGSRLTVL.

The V gene is TRBV28, the J gene TRBJ2-7, with 9 bases fitting TRBD2. The length of the CDR3 is 14 residues. Germline values: CDR1 MDHEN, CDR2 SYDVKM. J lost 2 bases, V lost 3 bases, and 2 bases had no gene match. Written as DNA, the CDR3 is TGTGCCAGCAGTTTTGCGGGGGGGGCCTACGAGCAGTACTTC. This codes for CASSFAGGAYEQYF.

The genes are TRBV6-5 and TRBJ2-5, with D tentatively TRBD2 (6 bases). V shed 8 bases and J shed 1 base, with 14 bases lying between them. The CDR3 totals 14 residues. CDR1 is MNHEY and CDR2 is SVGAGI in the germline V gene. CDR3 DNA sequence: TGTGCCAGCTCCCCTGGGGGGTTCCAAGAGACCCAGTACTTC. It encodes CASSPGGFQETQYF.

V usage is TRBV4-1 and J usage is TRBJ2-7; weak D call: TRBD1 (7 bases). The V end lost 5 bases, the J end lost 2 bases, and 16 bases lay between the germline ends. The CDR3 sequence is 15 residues long. Germline V gene lookup returns CDR1 MGHRA and CDR2 YSYEKL. For the CDR3, the DNA is TGCGCCAGCAGCGGAAGACAGGGAGGCGCCTACGAGCAGTACTTC. It is translated as CASSGRQGGAYEQYF.